This TCR beta chain derives from a study of vaccination and CD4 T cells after COVID-19. The treatment here: roughly nine-day PBMC culture with coronavirus spike peptide pools or control peptides (ViraFEST assay). The V gene's germline CDR1 is SGDLS and CDR2 YYNGEE. Trimming at V came to 7 bases and at J to 0 bases, leaving 6 bases not matched to a gene. This CDR3 spans 14 amino acids. The Oncomine TCR Beta short-read assay sequenced DNA from cultured CD4+ T cells. One entry per CDR3 protein results from TCRdb running MiXCR on the PCR reads. The table includes approximately 8,100 distinct CDR3 sequences, about 51% detected once. To note about this clonotype: Its antigen remains unknown.

Sequencing input: CD4+ T cells from blood, cultured in vitro. The TCR sequence derives from a human donor who had recovered from COVID-19. This sequence joins TRBV9 and TRBJ1-2, with 7 bases matching TRBD1. The CDR3 here is CASARQGANYGYTF. CDR3 sequence (DNA): TGTGCCAGCGCACGACAGGGAGCTAACTATGGCTACACCTTC.